Described below is a single TCR beta chain sequence and its context. This receptor's antigen is unknown. Base qualities are not recorded, but no much larger clone differs from it by a single base. This sample is drawn from a study of CD8+ T cells in alopecia areata (dated by TCRdb to 2017 to 2018). About the full investigation: The treated patients, all with moderate-to-severe alopecia areata, were enrolled in an open-label pilot trial of oral tofacitinib given at 5 to 10 mg twice daily. Tofacitinib was given for 6 to 18 months, followed by 6 months of follow-up off drug to assess delayed response and recurrence. In both human patients and the C3H/HeJ mouse model, the study applied high-throughput TCRbeta sequencing to look at T cell clonal expansion in alopecia areata. Human TCRbeta sequencing covered scalp tissue and sorted CD4+ and CD8+ peripheral blood T cells from patchy and totalis/universalis alopecia areata patients and healthy controls. Biopsies were taken from tofacitinib-treated patients at baseline and at 4 and 24 weeks of treatment, and a later scalp biopsy was taken in several of the tofacitinib-treated patients. Clonality in the scalp was compared among normal scalp (n=4), patchy alopecia areata scalp (n=8), and alopecia totalis/universalis scalp (n=8). RNA was extracted with the PAXgene miRNA kit for fixed scalp, the miRNeasy kit for PBMCs, and the RNeasy kit for mouse skin. TCRbeta CDR3 regions were amplified by immunoSEQ multiplex PCR with 35 Vbeta forward and 13 Jbeta reverse primers. Points the paper makes about the study in general: Scalp TCR repertoire analysis is complicated because resident alphabeta T cells in normal human skin are also sequenced, whereas mouse skin is dominated by gammadelta T cells. Compared with mice, TCR sequences shared between patients were less clear, possibly partly because of HLA diversity across the patient population. Compared with normal scalp, lesional scalp, particularly in alopecia totalis/universalis, had higher clonality and more expanded CD8+ clones, which suggests antigenic drive.

Library construction relied on the immunoSEQ multiplex PCR assay. RNA was extracted from all samples and reverse transcribed into cDNA as template for TCR sequencing. SuperScript III was used for first-strand cDNA synthesis, primed with a 2:1 mix of oligo-dT and random hexamers. A synthetic immune receptor repertoire was used to measure amplification bias, and any remaining bias was corrected computationally. The paper's processing steps were these. Raw reads were preprocessed to remove errors, and CDR3 was defined according to IMGT conventions as the region from the conserved cysteine to phenylalanine. Clonality was computed as 1 minus the Shannon entropy, with the entropy normalized by log2 of the number of productive unique TCRs. Scalp TCRbeta sequences were cross-referenced with sorted blood CD4 and CD8 repertoires so that the CD4 or CD8 identity of scalp clones could be inferred. TCRdb took over this immuneACCESS table, retaining in-frame rearrangements with V and J assigned. Such tables are incomplete; in checked studies, under half of the missing clones stem from an unresolved V gene, and the remainder is unexplained. Clone size and the V and J calls come from that table; the DNA yielded D and trimming. This sample comprises 150,000 to 200,000 clones, 59% of them detected only once. The leading ten clones occupy roughly 14% of the sample.

V ends up 1 base short and J 0 bases short, with an unmatched junction base count of 5. CDR3 length: 16 amino acids, cysteine to phenylalanine. Only the CDR3 part of the read is kept: 48 bases, read in frame from the first base. From a lookup of the germline V gene, CDR1 and CDR2 are LGHNA and YNFKEQ. The sample's time point, from its label and the paper: baseline before oral tofacitinib. Peripheral blood and lesional scalp punch biopsies were obtained from patients with alopecia areata. PBMCs were isolated by density centrifugation and stained for CD3, CD4 and CD8, and CD4+ and CD8+ T cells were sorted on a FACSAria.

This specimen consisted of CD4+ T cells sorted from blood, obtained at week 0. The rearrangement combines TRBV4-2 with TRBJ2-7, with 8 central nucleotides matching TRBD2. This TCR was recovered from a human donor with alopecia areata. At the DNA level, the sequence is TGTGCCAGCAGCCAAGTAGCTAGCGGGTACTCCTACGAGCAGTACTTC. It is translated as CASSQVASGYSYEQYF.